This T cell receptor beta chain was recovered during a study of PD-1 blockade in classical Hodgkin lymphoma. Overall study findings and caveats: Those patients who began receiving nivolumab less than 1 year after ASCT had lower diversity, and they were excluded.

This table comes from immunoSEQ multiplex PCR, and its TCRdb copy is limited to in-frame clones, with some not included. The data contain around 34,000 clones, 80% to 95% of them singletons. Points on this clone: Its antigen is not known.

Germline assignment: CDR1 MDHEN and CDR2 SYDVKM. The CDR3 has 14 residues. The ends were cut back, 3 bases at V and 0 bases at J, with 5 bases in the middle. All the patients suffered relapse after autologous stem cell transplantation, and brentuximab vedotin exposure differed. Negative selection with magnetic separation was used to purify CD4+ T cells from thawed PBMCs. This receptor was obtained from a human donor with classical Hodgkin lymphoma. This rearrangement joins TRBV28 to TRBJ1-4, with no clear D. The specimen was CD4+ T cells from blood, collected at baseline. The CDR3 spells CASSFTATNEKLFF. CDR3 nucleotide sequence: TGTGCCAGCAGTTTTACAGCAACTAATGAAAAACTGTTTTTT. The whole variable domain, remainder taken from reference TRBV28 and TRBJ1-4, is DVKVTQSSRYLVKRTGEKVFLECVQDMDHENMFWYRQDPGLGLRLIYFSYDVKMKEKGDIPEGYSVSREKKERFSLILESASTNQTSMYLCASSFTATNEKLFFGSGTQLSVL.